The 20 T cell receptor beta chains below all came from one sample that was sequenced in a study of a mutant IDH1 vaccine in newly diagnosed glioma. Profiled with immunoSEQ multiplex PCR; TCRdb holds only in-frame clones, not every one. The sample has tens of thousands of clones, about three quarters seen once. This sample's time point: baseline, week 1 (first vaccination visit). The treatment denotes: pre-vaccination baseline after standard-of-care therapy. Sequenced material: PBMCs, taken from a glioma patient treated with radiotherapy, temozolomide or both. The receptor source for this set is a woman aged 40 to 50 with glioma.

The chain has TRBV7-6 and TRBJ1-2; D is unclear. The CDR3 runs to 13 residues. Germline lookup yields CDR1 SGHVS and CDR2 FNYEAQ. Trimming left V 5 bases short and J 8 bases short, with 15 bases between. The CDR3 region is CASSPRELGGYTF. CDR3 sequence (DNA): TGTGCCAGCAGCCCAAGGGAGTTAGGAGGCTACACCTTC.

This clone was seen once. The V gene is TRBV15, the J gene TRBJ1-2; D is ambiguous. The CDR3 has 11 residues. Germline CDR1 LNHNV, CDR2 YYDKDF (reference sequence). V was pared by 1 base and J by 4 bases, with 1 base between. CDR3 loop: CATSRAYGYTF. The CDR3 DNA follows: TGTGCCACCAGCAGAGCCTATGGCTACACCTTC.

The J gene is TRBJ1-2, the V gene TRBV9; D uncertain. This CDR3 spans 14 amino acids. The germline gives CDR1 SGDLS, CDR2 YYNGEE. With 2 bases removed from V and 1 base from J, the gap between germline ends came to 9 bases. The CDR3 DNA reads as TGTGCCAGCAGCGTGATCGGGGTTAACTATGGCTACACCTTC. It encodes CASSVIGVNYGYTF.

The J gene is TRBJ2-7, the V gene TRBV9, with D perhaps matching TRBD2 (6 bases). Trimming shortened V by 2 bases and J by 6 bases, and 21 bases separated the two germline ends. Germline V gene sequence: CDR1 SGDLS, CDR2 YYNGEE. The CDR3 has 16 amino acids. The CDR3 sequence: CASSVGTSTYPGEQYF. CDR3 bases: TGTGCCAGCAGCGTCGGGACTTCAACTTATCCCGGCGAGCAGTACTTC. The whole variable domain, filled in from reference TRBV9 and TRBJ2-7, reads DSGVTQTPKHLITATGQRVTLRCSPRSGDLSVYWYQQSLDQGLQFLIQYYNGEERAKGNILERFSAQQFPDLHSELNLSSLELGDSALYFCASSVGTSTYPGEQYFGPGTRLTVT.

The rearrangement links TRBV6-1 to TRBJ1-2; D may be TRBD1 (5 bases). This CDR3 has 15 residues. Trimming removed 6 bases from V and 2 bases from J, with 16 bases in between. Germline V CDR1 and CDR2: MNHNS, SASEGT. Here the CDR3 DNA reads TGTGCCAGCAGGGACCCCGCTGGGACGAACTATGGCTACACCTTC. The encoded protein is CASRDPAGTNYGYTF.

This chain links TRBV19 with TRBJ2-4; D may be TRBD2 (5 bases). Germline V gene sequence: CDR1 LNHDA, CDR2 SQIVND (reference sequence). V gave up 5 bases and J gave up 9 bases, with 17 bases separating them. The CDR3 is made up of 14 amino acids. The DNA of the CDR3 is TGTGCCAGTAGTTTTCTCGGGGTTTGGGGCATTCAGTACTTC. As protein: CASSFLGVWGIQYF.

This clone was counted a few times. V gene TRBV11-2 combines with J gene TRBJ2-2; maybe TRBD2 (6 bases). CDR3 length equals 16 residues. Germline V gives CDR1 SGHAT, CDR2 FQNNGV. The V end was cut by 4 bases, the J end by 7 bases, with 19 bases between. The CDR3, as DNA: TGTGCCAGCAGCTCTGTTCCCGGGGCCGGGGGCGGGGAGCTGTTTTTT. Translating gives CASSSVPGAGGGELFF.

The rearrangement uses TRBV10-3 and TRBJ2-1, with TRBD2 identical over 8 bases. CDR1 is ENHRY, CDR2 SYGVKD, per germline. The CDR3 has 15 residues. The trim removed 1 base at V and 3 bases at J, leaving 2 bases unmatched. The CDR3 protein is CAISEYTSGYNEQFF. Here the CDR3 DNA reads TGTGCCATCAGTGAGTATACTAGCGGCTACAATGAGCAGTTCTTC.

For this clone: The junction and the germline gene differ at one end; a read error may be behind it. The chain combines TRBV7-7 with TRBJ1-4; D ambiguous. Germline V gene lookup returns CDR1 SSHAT and CDR2 FNYEAQ (reference sequence). This CDR3 contains 15 residues. DNA of the CDR3: TGTGCTAGCAGCTTAAGGCGGGAAGCTAATGAAAAACTGTTTTTT. Its translation is CASSLRREANEKLFF.

CDR3 DNA sequence: TGTGCCAGCAGCGTACATAAGACGGATAGTATTCGTGGCTACACCTTC. Translating it yields CASSVHKTDSIRGYTF. The chain has TRBV9 and TRBJ1-2; D remains ambiguous. The CDR3 contains 16 residues. Germline V gene sequence: CDR1 SGDLS, CDR2 YYNGEE. V was clipped by 1 base and J by 7 bases, with 20 bases between them.

The rearrangement links TRBV13 to TRBJ2-5; 8 nucleotides line up with TRBD2. The length of the CDR3 is 14 residues. Germline-derived CDR1 and CDR2 are PRHDT and FYEKMQ (reference sequence). V shed 5 bases, J shed 7 bases, and the junction held 9 bases outside the gene matches. CDR3 nucleotide sequence: TGTGCCAGCAGCCAGAACGGGGGGGCGGTGACCCAGTACTTC. Its translation is CASSQNGGAVTQYF.

The V and J genes are TRBV5-1 and TRBJ2-3; 8 bases agree with TRBD2. This CDR3 region has 19 residues. The trim removed 2 bases at V and 2 bases at J, leaving 16 bases unmatched. Germline V lookup: CDR1 SGHRS, CDR2 YFSETQ. CDR3 region: CASSLFLDGGAGNTDTQYF. The CDR3 DNA reads TGCGCCAGCAGCTTATTTCTAGACGGGGGGGCCGGCAACACAGATACGCAGTATTTT.

J is TRBJ2-7 and V is TRBV5-6; D unclear. V was trimmed by 2 bases and J by 3 bases, leaving 12 bases between them. The CDR3 is 14 amino acids. Germline CDR1 and CDR2: SGHDT and YYEEEE. CDR3 amino acids: CASSFRPSLYEQYF. The CDR3 DNA sequence: TGTGCCAGCAGCTTCCGACCTTCGCTCTACGAGCAGTACTTC.

The chain couples TRBV18 to TRBJ1-1; TRBD1 matches 10 bases. Germline CDR1 KGHSH, CDR2 LQKENI. The CDR3 is 15 amino acids. V lost 3 bases and J lost 5; bases outside the gene matches: 6. Here the CDR3 reads CASSPVGQGRTEAFF. The CDR3 nucleotides read TGTGCCAGCTCACCGGTGGGACAGGGGAGAACTGAAGCTTTCTTT.

The chain employs TRBV6-5 and TRBJ2-7; D is possibly TRBD1 (6 bases). V shed 6 bases and J shed 6 bases, with 18 bases lying between them. This CDR3 contains 14 residues. Germline V gene lookup returns CDR1 MNHEY and CDR2 SVGAGI. The CDR3 sequence: CASRPHPGDTEQYF. The CDR3 region has the DNA TGTGCCAGCAGACCCCACCCTGGGGACACCGAGCAGTACTTC.

The chain couples TRBV5-6 to TRBJ2-2, with a tentative D call TRBD1 (6 bases). The CDR3 is 16 amino acids. CDR1 and CDR2 from the germline V gene are SGHDT and YYEEEE. V was trimmed by 0 bases and J by 5 bases, leaving 14 bases between them. The CDR3 is CASSLGVGARTGELFF. The CDR3, as DNA: TGTGCCAGCAGCTTGGGGGTGGGGGCGCGGACCGGGGAGCTGTTTTTT.

This chain uses TRBV5-6 with TRBJ2-2; D uncertain. Between the trimmed V and J ends, which lost 2 bases and 1 base, there was a span of 12 bases. The length of the CDR3 is 16 residues. The germline V gene encodes CDR1 SGHDT and CDR2 YYEEEE. CDR3 residues: CASSFSRPQNTGELFF. As DNA, the CDR3 is TGTGCCAGCAGCTTTAGCAGGCCCCAGAACACCGGGGAGCTGTTTTTT.

This clone turned up a few times. V and J are TRBV7-9 and TRBJ1-6; D gene ambiguous. Trimming left V 8 bases short and J 7 bases short, with 18 bases between. The CDR3 has 15 amino acids. CDR1 and CDR2 from the germline V gene are SEHNR and FQNEAQ (reference sequence). CDR3 amino acids: CASSPWAGYNSPLHF. CDR3 coding DNA: TGTGCCAGCTCCCCTTGGGCCGGTTACAATTCACCCCTCCACTTT.

This rearrangement joins TRBV19 to TRBJ1-2, with 10 nucleotides matching TRBD1. From germline, CDR1 is LNHDA and CDR2 SQIVND (reference sequence). V shed 10 bases, J shed 1 base, and the junction held 12 bases outside the gene matches. This CDR3 spans 16 amino acids. The CDR3 spells CATTPRDRGYNYGYTF. DNA for the CDR3: TGTGCCACCACTCCGCGGGACAGGGGCTATAACTATGGCTACACCTTC.

In this sample, this clone is medium-sized. The gene calls are TRBV5-1 and TRBJ1-1; tentatively, D is TRBD1 (5 bases). There are 14 residues in the CDR3. Germline V gives CDR1 SGHRS, CDR2 YFSETQ. V lost 4 bases and J lost 3, with 13 bases in between. This CDR3 reads CASSELGGDTEAFF. The DNA for the CDR3 is TGCGCCAGCAGCGAACTCGGGGGGGACACTGAAGCTTTCTTT.